This T cell receptor (beta chain) was captured in a study of cytomegalovirus exposure and HLA in healthy donors. V dropped 8 bases and J dropped 6 bases, with 19 bases sitting between them. The CDR3 is 13 residues long. In germline, CDR1 is GTSNPN, CDR2 SVGIG (reference sequence). Of note for this clone: Its antigen is still unknown.

Study conclusions and caveats: Analyses of presence/absence relied on an assumption of roughly uniform sequencing depth across donors. The analysis excluded some indistinguishable V segments, including TRBV6-2 and TRBV6-3.

The PCR ran on 60 Vbeta and 13 Jbeta primers. Clones were read by immunoSEQ multiplex PCR, and TCRdb kept only the in-frame ones, dropping some. The data show more than 85,000 clones, over 70% seen once. The J gene is TRBJ1-2, the V gene TRBV30; D possibly corresponds to TRBD1 (6 bases). This clonotype was sampled from a boy aged 5-17 years in good health and CMV-seronegative. Sequencing was carried out using PBMCs. The CDR3 sequence: CAEQQGFGDGYTF. The CDR3 region has the DNA TGTGCCGAACAGCAGGGGTTTGGGGATGGCTACACCTTC.